A single sample gave rise to the 14 T cell receptor beta chains below, sequenced in a study of post-analysis software for immune sequencing data. Study results and caveats: The study found TRBV5-6, TRBV5-1 and TRBV20-1 among five TRBV segments more frequent in patients than controls.

Antigen specificity for these receptors is unknown. cDNA libraries for TCR beta contained unique molecular identifiers. In TCRdb, the PCR reads were re-called with MiXCR into one record per CDR3 protein. The sample has 430,000 or so distinct CDR3 sequences, 39% seen once. Sequences were obtained from blood. The source of these receptors is a girl aged 2-10 years with multiple sclerosis.

This clonotype has a handful of counts. The gene calls are TRBV29-1 and TRBJ2-7, with D hard to call. There are 14 residues in the CDR3. CDR1 and CDR2 from the germline V gene are SQVTM and ANQGSEA. Trimming removed 8 bases at V and 0 bases at J, with 17 bases between. CDR3 residues: CSFPLGPSSYEQYF. The CDR3 DNA reads as TGCAGCTTTCCCCTCGGGCCGAGCTCCTACGAGCAGTACTTC.

The V call is TRBV21-1, the J call TRBJ2-1; the table's D gene call, TRBD1, was not cross checked with the DNA. TRBV21-1 is deemed a pseudogene. This CDR3 is built from 19 residues. The DNA of the CDR3 is TGTGCCAGCAGCAAAGGTGGCCGAAACAGGGAAAGTTCGTACAATGAGCAGTTCTTC. Translation: CASSKGGRNRESSYNEQFF.

CDR3 in amino acids: CASSSPQALSGDEQFF. CDR3 in DNA: TGTGCCAGCAGTTCCCCCCAAGCACTCTCGGGGGATGAGCAGTTCTTC. The chain has TRBV28 and TRBJ2-1; TRBD2 is a possible D gene (6 bases). This CDR3 is 16 amino acids long. The V end was cut by 4 bases, the J end by 8 bases, with 21 bases between. CDR1 and CDR2 from the germline V gene are MDHEN and SYDVKM.

The chain combines TRBV20-1 with TRBJ2-3; 8 bases line up with TRBD2. Unmatched junction bases numbered 5, after V lost 3 bases and J lost 6 bases. Germline CDR1 and CDR2: DFQATT and SNEGSKA (reference sequence). The CDR3 is 13 residues long. CDR3 bases: TGCAGTGCTAGCCATAGCGGGGCTGATACGCAGTATTTT. Translation: CSASHSGADTQYF.

The V gene is TRBV4-3, the J gene TRBJ2-1; D remains ambiguous. CDR1 LGHNA and CDR2 YSLEER come from the germline V gene. V was pared by 0 bases and J by 7 bases, with 7 bases between. The CDR3 length is 13 residues. The CDR3 sequence: CASSQEERNEQFF. The CDR3 DNA sequence: TGCGCCAGCAGCCAAGAAGAACGGAATGAGCAGTTCTTC.

This clonotype was counted many times. A junction boundary mismatches the germline segment, possibly from a read error. The CDR3 is CASSFEETQYF. For the CDR3, the DNA is TGTGCCAGCAGCTTTGAAGAGACCCAGTACTTC. This chain joins TRBV5-1 and TRBJ2-5; D is undetermined. The CDR3 loop spans 11 amino acids. Per the germline V gene, CDR1 is SGHRS and CDR2 is YFSETQ. Full variable domain (remainder filled in from reference TRBV5-1 and TRBJ2-5): KAGVTQTPRYLIKTRGQQVTLSCSPISGHRSVSWYQQTPGQGLQFLFEYFSETQRNKGNFPGRFSGRQFSNSRSEMNVSTLELGDSALYLCASSFEETQYFGPGTRLLVL.

The sample holds a few counts of this clonotype. This rearrangement joins TRBV7-3 to TRBJ1-6, with D unresolved. The CDR3 covers 14 residues. Germline V gene data show CDR1 as SGHTA and CDR2 as FQGTGA. V lost 4 bases and J 5 bases, leaving 9 bases between the germline ends. This CDR3 reads CASSSGSHNSPLHF. DNA of the CDR3: TGTGCCAGCAGCTCCGGATCTCATAATTCACCCCTCCACTTT.

A remark on this clonotype: At one of its ends the junction is not consistent with the germline gene, which may arise from a read error. This chain links TRBV2 with TRBJ2-1, with 12 positions matching TRBD2. Germline CDR1 is SNHLY and CDR2 is FYNNEI. The CDR3 is made up of 16 amino acids. CDR3: CASSSASGRGSDEQVF. The CDR3, as DNA: TGTGCCAGCAGCTCCGCTAGCGGGAGGGGGAGCGATGAGCAGGTCTTC.

The rearrangement links TRBV18 to TRBJ2-5, with D possibly being TRBD2 (6 bases). Germline V gene sequence: CDR1 KGHSH, CDR2 LQKENI. This CDR3 comprises 15 residues. Trimming pared 3 bases from V and 4 bases from J, leaving 15 bases between. CDR3 nucleotides: TGTGCCAGCTCACCTGGAGGGGATCCGTCAGAGACCCAGTACTTC. Translated: CASSPGGDPSETQYF.

This clonotype was counted a few times. The rearrangement links TRBV20-1 to TRBJ1-5; D perhaps matches TRBD1 (6 bases). The CDR3 spans 15 residues. The V end was cut by 0 bases, the J end by 0 bases, with 9 bases between. Germline V gene lookup returns CDR1 DFQATT and CDR2 SNEGSKA (reference sequence). The CDR3: CSARETGHSNQPQHF. In DNA form, the CDR3 reads TGCAGTGCTAGAGAGACAGGTCATAGCAATCAGCCCCAGCATTTT.

This clonotype showed up just a few times. The chain recombines TRBV4-3 with TRBJ2-1, with 10 bases fitting TRBD1. The CDR3 has 16 amino acids. Germline values: CDR1 LGHNA, CDR2 YSLEER. J gave up 8 bases and V 2 bases, and 9 bases lay outside the gene matches. The CDR3 protein is CASSQFTTDRGDEQFF. The CDR3 DNA reads as TGCGCCAGCAGCCAATTCACAACGGACAGGGGGGATGAGCAGTTCTTC.

This sequence joins TRBV4-1 and TRBJ2-7; unclear D gene. V was cut by 1 base and J by 1 base, with 5 bases left in between. Germline CDR1 reads MGHRA; CDR2 reads YSYEKL. The CDR3 contains 13 residues. DNA for the CDR3: TGCGCCAGCAGCCAAGTGTCATCCTACGAGCAGTACTTC. This translates into CASSQVSSYEQYF.

This clonotype has only a few counts. This chain joins TRBV7-2 and TRBJ2-7; possible D gene TRBD2, 6 bases. V was shortened by 5 bases and J by 3 bases, with 20 bases between the two germline ends. The CDR3 is made up of 16 amino acids. The germline CDR1 and CDR2 sequences are SGHTA and FQGNSA. The CDR3 loop reads CASSPRGLRGDYEQYF. CDR3 sequence (DNA): TGTGCCAGCAGCCCTAGGGGACTTCGCGGCGACTACGAGCAGTACTTC.

The chain employs TRBV30 and TRBJ1-2; D not certain. CDR3 size: 11 residues. V lost 5 bases to trimming and J lost 8 bases, with 12 bases between them. The germline CDR1 and CDR2 sequences are GTSNPN and SVGIG (reference sequence). CDR3 in DNA: TGTGCCTGGGTCGGCGCCCGAGGCTACACCTTC. This gives the protein CAWVGARGYTF.